This record concerns one TCR beta chain sequence. Treatment: 15 Gy SBRT to primary tumor, nephrectomy 4 weeks later. The data were obtained in a study of radiation and T cells in renal cell carcinoma. CDR3 size: 18 residues. V was clipped by 0 bases and J by 5 bases; unmatched bases: 16. Germline V gene sequence: CDR1 SGHRS, CDR2 YFSETQ. TCRdb's table, derived via immunoSEQ multiplex PCR, lists solely in-frame clones and lacks some. Of around 15,000 clones listed, 50% are singletons. The starting material was tumor tissue, obtained from a patient whose treatment included radiotherapy and nephrectomy. The V gene is TRBV5-1, the J gene TRBJ2-5; 7 bases align to TRBD2. The sequence was collected from a woman in her sixties or seventies with renal cell carcinoma. CDR3 sequence reads: CASSLENWGGGRVETQYF. For the CDR3, the DNA is TGCGCCAGCAGCTTGGAGAATTGGGGGGGTGGACGAGTGGAGACCCAGTACTTC.